Following are 25 T cell receptor beta chains from one sample sequenced in a study of control samples from healthy donors and cancer patients. Sequenced by immunoSEQ multiplex PCR; TCRdb stores in-frame clones only, minus some. The sample holds some 150,000 clones; roughly 95% are singletons and the top ten take 4.1%. Material: blood. The receptors derive from a woman aged 60-75 years in good health.

The chain joins TRBV9 to TRBJ2-5, with D tentatively TRBD1 (5 bases). This CDR3 is built from 14 residues. Deletions cut 2 bases from V and 5 bases from J, with 13 bases between. Germline CDR1 SGDLS, CDR2 YYNGEE. The CDR3 reads CASSVGLLGETQYF. Here the CDR3 DNA reads TGTGCCAGCAGCGTGGGGCTTTTGGGCGAGACCCAGTACTTC. The variable domain in full, with the rest retrieved from reference TRBV9 and TRBJ2-5, is DSGVTQTPKHLITATGQRVTLRCSPRSGDLSVYWYQQSLDQGLQFLIQYYNGEERAKGNILERFSAQQFPDLHSELNLSSLELGDSALYFCASSVGLLGETQYFGPGTRLLVL.

This chain connects TRBV4-1 to TRBJ1-4; D is ambiguous. Germline V gives CDR1 MGHRA, CDR2 YSYEKL. Trimming removed 0 bases at V and 5 bases at J, with 13 bases between. The CDR3 loop spans 16 amino acids. The CDR3 is CASSQEVTAVNEKLFF. DNA of the CDR3: TGCGCCAGCAGCCAAGAGGTCACAGCAGTAAATGAAAAACTGTTTTTT.

The chain employs TRBV3-1 (or the pseudogene TRBV3-2) and TRBJ1-1, with a tentative D call TRBD1 (5 bases). Per the germline V gene, CDR1 is LGHDT and CDR2 is YNNKEL (reference sequence). The CDR3 is made up of 14 amino acids. Trimming left V 1 base short and J 3 bases short, with 9 bases between. The CDR3, as DNA: TGTGCCAGCAGCCAAGGACAAGGGGACACTGAAGCTTTCTTT. This translates into CASSQGQGDTEAFF.

CDR3 sequence (DNA): TGTGCCATCACCGGGACAGGGTGGAGTGATGGCTACACCTTC. The encoded protein is CAITGTGWSDGYTF. V is TRBV10-3 and J is TRBJ1-2; 9 nucleotides align to TRBD1. This CDR3 comprises 14 residues. Germline trimming cut 7 bases from V and 6 bases from J; bases unmatched to any gene: 9. Germline values: CDR1 ENHRY, CDR2 SYGVKD.

The rearrangement links TRBV9 to TRBJ1-4; D is unresolved. The CDR3 loop spans 15 amino acids. V lost 3 bases, J lost 6 bases, and 15 bases lay in between. The V gene's germline CDR1 is SGDLS and CDR2 YYNGEE. CDR3 in DNA: TGTGCCAGCAGCGGCCCAGCGGGGAACGATGAAAAACTGTTTTTT. This gives the protein CASSGPAGNDEKLFF. Complete variable domain (other parts from reference TRBV9 and TRBJ1-4): DSGVTQTPKHLITATGQRVTLRCSPRSGDLSVYWYQQSLDQGLQFLIQYYNGEERAKGNILERFSAQQFPDLHSELNLSSLELGDSALYFCASSGPAGNDEKLFFGSGTQLSVL.

This chain connects TRBV4-3 to TRBJ2-5; TRBD1 matches at 12 bases. Trimming at V came to 4 bases and at J to 4 bases, leaving 7 bases not matched to a gene. The CDR3 spans 16 residues. Germline V lookup: CDR1 LGHNA, CDR2 YSLEER. The CDR3 protein is CASSPAGQGAGETQYF. In nucleotides, the CDR3 is TGCGCCAGCAGCCCAGCGGGACAGGGGGCAGGAGAGACCCAGTACTTC.

Of note for this clone: An end of the junction does not agree with germline; a read error may underlie this. The rearrangement joins TRBV6-6 to TRBJ1-1, with a possible D match to TRBD1 (5 bases). This CDR3 has 14 amino acids. CDR1 is MNHNY, CDR2 SVGAGI, per germline (reference sequence). The CDR3 DNA follows: TGTGCCGGCAGTTCGTCAGGGATCAACACTGAAGCTTTCTTT. Encoded protein: CAGSSSGINTEAFF.

The CDR3 bases are TGTGCCAGCAGTGACAGCAACAATCAGCCCCAGCATTTT. This translates into CASSDSNNQPQHF. This rearrangement joins TRBV6-1 to TRBJ1-5; D unclear. Trimming left V 3 bases short and J 3 bases short, with 6 bases between. CDR1 is MNHNS, CDR2 SASEGT, per germline. The CDR3 covers 13 residues.

This clone showed up many times. The CDR3 loop reads CASSLGGGVYEQYF. The DNA for the CDR3 is TGTGCCAGCAGCTTAGGCGGCGGGGTCTACGAGCAGTACTTC. The V gene is TRBV7-6, the J gene TRBJ2-7; weak D call: TRBD2 (6 bases). V was clipped by 1 base and J by 3 bases, with 10 bases between them. Germline V lookup: CDR1 SGHVS, CDR2 FNYEAQ. The CDR3 totals 14 residues.

The chain recombines TRBV30 with TRBJ1-6, with D hard to call. V was cut by 5 bases and J by 0 bases, with 14 bases left in between. The CDR3 has 16 amino acids. Per the germline V gene, CDR1 is GTSNPN and CDR2 is SVGIG (reference sequence). CDR3 residues: CAWQDFSGSYNSPLHF. The DNA for the CDR3 is TGTGCCTGGCAGGACTTCTCGGGCTCCTATAATTCACCCCTCCACTTT.

The chain has TRBV25-1 and TRBJ2-5; D gene ambiguous. The germline gives CDR1 MGHDK, CDR2 SYGVNS. The CDR3 extends over 12 amino acids. V lost 7 bases and J lost 3, with 9 bases in between. CDR3 bases: TGTGCCAGCAAAGCCAATAAAGAGACCCAGTACTTC. It encodes CASKANKETQYF.

This chain links TRBV21-1 with TRBJ1-1. TRBV21-1 is flagged as a pseudogene. The CDR3 runs to 17 residues. CDR3 loop: CASSMRTDNYMNTEAFF. The CDR3 DNA follows: TGTGCCAGCAGCATGCGGACGGATAATTATATGAACACTGAAGCTTTCTTT.

The genes are TRBV6-5 and TRBJ2-7; 10 positions match TRBD1. V trimming: 6 bases; J trimming: 0 bases; junction bases outside the gene matches: 2. Germline-derived CDR1 and CDR2 are MNHEY and SVGAGI. The CDR3 runs 14 residues. The CDR3: CASRGQGPSYEQYF. The CDR3 DNA sequence: TGTGCCAGCAGGGGACAGGGGCCCTCCTACGAGCAGTACTTC.

The V gene is TRBV7-9, the J gene TRBJ2-3, with a possible D match to TRBD1 (6 bases). Germline lookup yields CDR1 SEHNR and CDR2 FQNEAQ (reference sequence). Trimming pared 5 bases from V and 6 bases from J, leaving 12 bases between. The CDR3 loop spans 13 amino acids. The CDR3, as DNA: TGTGCCAGCAGCCAACCAGGGGTGGATACGCAGTATTTT. This translates into CASSQPGVDTQYF.

V is TRBV9 and J is TRBJ2-3; no firm D call. Germline V gene data show CDR1 as SGDLS and CDR2 as YYNGEE. The CDR3 is 16 residues long. V was cut by 3 bases and J by 4 bases, with 18 bases left in between. DNA of the CDR3: TGTGCCAGCAGCGGAAACCGGGTTCGTGGCCCAGATACGCAGTATTTT. Encoded protein: CASSGNRVRGPDTQYF.

The chain joins TRBV5-6 to TRBJ1-4; a possible D gene is TRBD1 (6 bases). Trimming cost V 4 bases and J 5 bases, with 18 bases left between them. The CDR3 has 16 residues. In germline, CDR1 is SGHDT, CDR2 YYEEEE. The CDR3 here is CASSPMDRRSNEKLFF. CDR3 DNA sequence: TGTGCCAGCAGCCCTATGGACAGAAGGAGCAATGAAAAACTGTTTTTT.

The rearrangement links TRBV27 to TRBJ1-1; D not certain. Between the trimmed V and J ends, which lost 3 bases and 3 bases, there was a span of 8 bases. Germline V gives CDR1 MNHEY, CDR2 SMNVEV (reference sequence). The CDR3 consists of 13 residues. CDR3: CASSFGMDTEAFF. Here the CDR3 DNA reads TGTGCCAGCAGTTTTGGTATGGACACTGAAGCTTTCTTT.

The chain has TRBV5-1 and TRBJ1-2, with 9 positions matching TRBD1. The CDR3 extends over 16 amino acids. Trimming took 0 bases from V and 2 from J; bases not matched to a gene: 5. Looked up from germline, CDR1 is SGHRS and CDR2 is YFSETQ. Here the CDR3 DNA reads TGCGCCAGCAGCTTGGGGTCGGACAGGGGCAACTATGGCTACACCTTC. The encoded protein is CASSLGSDRGNYGYTF.

This rearrangement joins TRBV12-3 or TRBV12-4 to TRBJ1-2, with TRBD1 as a possible D gene (5 bases). The CDR3 consists of 13 residues. V lost 3 bases and J lost 6, with 11 bases in between. The CDR3 DNA is TGTGCCAGCAGTTTTGTCAGGGAGAATGGCTACACCTTC. Translation gives CASSFVRENGYTF.

CDR3 sequence: CAISERIHEQYF. The CDR3 nucleotides read TGTGCCATCAGCGAGAGGATCCACGAGCAGTACTTC. The chain uses TRBV10-3 and TRBJ2-7; D ambiguous. The germline V gene encodes CDR1 ENHRY and CDR2 SYGVKD. The CDR3 has 12 amino acids. V gave up 6 bases and J gave up 5 bases, with 11 bases separating them.

The chain couples TRBV6-1 to TRBJ2-3; D is unresolved. This CDR3 spans 15 amino acids. Germline CDR1 reads MNHNS; CDR2 reads SASEGT. V lost 7 bases, J lost 1 base, and 15 bases lay in between. The CDR3 DNA is TGTGCCAGCACCCCGGCCTTGTGGGGCACAGATACGCAGTATTTT. It codes for CASTPALWGTDTQYF.

V usage is TRBV5-1 and J usage is TRBJ1-2, with no clear D. The CDR3 contains 14 residues. Looked up from germline, CDR1 is SGHRS and CDR2 is YFSETQ. The V and J ends lost 4 bases and 2 bases respectively, with 12 bases between them. CDR3 amino acids: CASSPSQPNYGYTF. Written as DNA, the CDR3 is TGCGCCAGCAGCCCTTCCCAACCGAACTATGGCTACACCTTC.

V gene TRBV11-3 combines with J gene TRBJ2-5; 8 bases fit TRBD1. Germline trimming cut 5 bases from V and 3 bases from J; bases unmatched to any gene: 2. The germline CDR1 and CDR2 sequences are SGHNT and YENEEA. CDR3 length: 13 amino acids. This CDR3 is CASSHRGEETQYF. The CDR3 DNA reads as TGTGCCAGCAGCCACAGGGGGGAAGAGACCCAGTACTTC.

The chain recombines TRBV18 with TRBJ1-3; TRBD1 agrees at 7 bases. CDR3 length: 16 amino acids. The V segment lost 6 bases and the J segment 0 bases; nucleotides outside the gene matches: 8. From germline, CDR1 is KGHSH and CDR2 LQKENI. CDR3 DNA sequence: TGTGCCAGCTCTCCGGACAGGCGCACCTCTGGAAACACCATATATTTT. It specifies CASSPDRRTSGNTIYF.

Concerning this clone: Additional DNA sequences in this sample encode the identical CDR3. The rearrangement links TRBV5-1 to TRBJ2-5; TRBD2 agrees at 9 bases. The length of the CDR3 is 16 residues. The germline V gene has CDR1 SGHRS and CDR2 YFSETQ. V lost 1 base and J lost 2; bases outside the gene matches: 6. CDR3 DNA: TGCGCCAGCAGCTTGTCCGGCGGGGGGGGTCAAGAGACCCAGTACTTC. This gives the protein CASSLSGGGGQETQYF.